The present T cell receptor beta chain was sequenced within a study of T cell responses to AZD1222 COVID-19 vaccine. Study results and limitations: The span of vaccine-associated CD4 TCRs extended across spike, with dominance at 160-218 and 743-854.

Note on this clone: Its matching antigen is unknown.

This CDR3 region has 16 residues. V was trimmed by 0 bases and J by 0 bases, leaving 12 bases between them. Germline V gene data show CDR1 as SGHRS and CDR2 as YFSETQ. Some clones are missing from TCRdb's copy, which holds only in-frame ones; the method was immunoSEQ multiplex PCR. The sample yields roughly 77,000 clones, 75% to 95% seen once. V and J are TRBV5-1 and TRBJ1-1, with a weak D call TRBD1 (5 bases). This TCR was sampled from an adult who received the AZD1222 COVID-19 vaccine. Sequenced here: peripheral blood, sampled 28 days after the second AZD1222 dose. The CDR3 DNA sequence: TGCGCCAGCAGCTTGGGGGAGGGGAGGATGAACACTGAAGCTTTCTTT. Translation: CASSLGEGRMNTEAFF.